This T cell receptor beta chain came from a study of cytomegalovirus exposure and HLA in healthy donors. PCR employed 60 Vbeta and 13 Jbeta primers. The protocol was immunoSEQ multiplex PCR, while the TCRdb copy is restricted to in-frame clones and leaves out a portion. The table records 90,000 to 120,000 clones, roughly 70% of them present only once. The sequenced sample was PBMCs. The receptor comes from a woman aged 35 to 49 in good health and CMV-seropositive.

CDR3 in amino acids: CASKDRNHYGYTF. As DNA, the CDR3 is TGTGCCAGCAAGGACAGGAATCATTATGGCTACACCTTC. The chain couples TRBV13 to TRBJ1-2, with 7 bases lining up with TRBD1. V lost 7 bases to trimming and J lost 5 bases; unmatched junction nucleotides: 7. CDR3 length equals 13 residues. Germline V gives CDR1 PRHDT, CDR2 FYEKMQ (reference sequence). Based on the CDR3 plus reference TRBV13 and TRBJ1-2, the full variable domain is AAGVIQSPRHLIKEKRETATLKCYPIPRHDTVYWYQQGPGQDPQFLISFYEKMQSDKGSIPDRFSAQQFSDYHSELNMSSLELGDSALYFCASKDRNHYGYTFGSGTRLTVV.